These 26 T cell receptor beta chains came from one sample sequenced in a study of control samples from healthy donors and cancer patients. TCRdb's table, derived via immunoSEQ multiplex PCR, lists solely in-frame clones and lacks some. The sample records 100,000 to 150,000 clones, 85% to 90% being singletons. Material for sequencing was blood. The origin of the receptors is a man aged 25 to 45 in good health.

This clone has a handful of counts. The V call is TRBV6-5, the J call TRBJ2-7; the match to TRBD1 covers 10 bases. From germline, CDR1 is MNHEY and CDR2 SVGAGI. V shed 8 bases and J 5 bases; nucleotides not matched to a gene: 9. CDR3 length equals 14 residues. The CDR3 DNA follows: TGTGCCAGCCGACCGGGACAGGGGAGTGACGAGCAGTACTTC. It codes for CASRPGQGSDEQYF.

The chain has TRBV18 and TRBJ2-1; no clear D. The V end was cut by 2 bases, the J end by 8 bases, with 13 bases between. Looked up from germline, CDR1 is KGHSH and CDR2 is LQKENI. The CDR3 covers 14 residues. CDR3 sequence reads: CASSPRSRSDEQFF. The CDR3 DNA sequence: TGTGCCAGCTCACCAAGGAGCCGCAGCGATGAGCAGTTCTTC.

The rearrangement uses TRBV10-3 and TRBJ1-1, with 8 bases identical to TRBD1. This CDR3 region has 18 residues. Trimming removed 4 bases from V and 4 bases from J; junction bases left unmatched: 17. In germline, CDR1 is ENHRY, CDR2 SYGVKD. Here the CDR3 reads CAISGSRDRSPEGTEAFF. The CDR3 region has the DNA TGTGCCATCAGTGGGTCCCGGGACAGGTCCCCCGAGGGCACTGAAGCTTTCTTT.

The rearrangement joins TRBV7-3 to TRBJ2-1; 9 nucleotides match TRBD2. CDR1 SGHTA and CDR2 FQGTGA come from the germline V gene. CDR3 length: 20 residues. V was clipped by 1 base and J by 0 bases; unmatched bases: 13. The CDR3 sequence: CASSLRPAGGLSSSYNEQFF. DNA for the CDR3: TGTGCCAGCAGCTTAAGGCCAGCGGGGGGCTTGTCTAGCTCCTACAATGAGCAGTTCTTC.

This rearrangement joins TRBV19 to TRBJ1-5; D not resolved. The CDR3 contains 17 residues. Germline V gives CDR1 LNHDA, CDR2 SQIVND (reference sequence). Trimming stripped 5 bases from V and 2 bases from J, with 19 bases between. This CDR3 reads CASSPTAGSLGNQPQHF. The CDR3 DNA reads TGTGCCAGTAGTCCGACGGCGGGAAGTTTGGGCAATCAGCCCCAGCATTTT.

This sequence joins TRBV5-1 and TRBJ2-7, with 7 bases matching TRBD1. The CDR3 totals 14 residues. The germline V gene has CDR1 SGHRS and CDR2 YFSETQ. V gave up 0 bases and J gave up 3 bases; unmatched junction bases: 3. For the CDR3, the DNA is TGCGCCAGCAGCTTGGGACAGGGAAACTACGAGCAGTACTTC. This translates into CASSLGQGNYEQYF.

The chain carries TRBV11-2 and TRBJ1-6; D not certain. From germline, CDR1 is SGHAT and CDR2 FQNNGV. V lost 0 bases and J lost 8, with 14 bases in between. This CDR3 comprises 16 residues. DNA for the CDR3: TGTGCCAGCAGCTTAGATCACAGTATACGCCATTCACCCCTCCACTTT. Residues: CASSLDHSIRHSPLHF.

The CDR3 sequence: CASSLGTGSTEAFF. The DNA of the CDR3 is TGTGCCAGCAGCTTAGGGACAGGGAGTACTGAAGCTTTCTTT. The V gene is TRBV7-2, the J gene TRBJ1-1; 8 positions agree with TRBD1. J gave up 5 bases and V 1 base, and 3 bases lay outside the gene matches. The CDR3 loop spans 14 amino acids. Looked up from germline, CDR1 is SGHTA and CDR2 is FQGNSA.

This clone was seen a single time. The CDR3 coding sequence is TGCGCCAGCAGCAGGACCAGAGAAGAGACCCAGTACTTC. Encoded protein: CASSRTREETQYF. The chain joins TRBV5-1 to TRBJ2-5; D is unclear. V gave up 4 bases and J gave up 3 bases, with 10 bases separating them. This CDR3 is 13 amino acids long. Germline CDR1 is SGHRS and CDR2 is YFSETQ.

The CDR3 is CAWSVGTGRRQYV. CDR3 bases: TGTGCCTGGAGTGTAGGGACAGGACGGCGGCAGTACGTC. The chain carries TRBV30 and TRBJ2-7, with 8 nucleotides matching TRBD1. The CDR3 covers 13 residues. Germline CDR1 is GTSNPN and CDR2 is SVGIG (reference sequence). Trimming at V came to 0 bases and at J to 9 bases, leaving 7 bases not matched to a gene.

The chain couples TRBV11-3 to TRBJ1-2; 7 nucleotides agree with TRBD1. The CDR3 is 13 residues long. V shed 5 bases and J 7 bases; nucleotides not matched to a gene: 7. Germline V gene data show CDR1 as SGHNT and CDR2 as YENEEA. CDR3 coding DNA: TGTGCCAGCAGCGCGGGACAGTTTTTTGGCTACACCTTC. It specifies CASSAGQFFGYTF.

This clone was picked up one time. The gene calls are TRBV11-1 and TRBJ1-2; 9 bases line up with TRBD1. CDR1 is SGHAT, CDR2 FQDESV, per germline (reference sequence). The ends lost 5 bases at V and 5 bases at J; junction bases unmatched: 6. The CDR3 contains 14 residues. The chain's CDR3 is CASSPGQGAYGYTF. In nucleotides, the CDR3 is TGTGCCAGCAGCCCGGGACAGGGAGCTTATGGCTACACCTTC.

The chain carries TRBV2 and TRBJ1-5; 9 positions match TRBD1. The trim removed 7 bases at V and 4 bases at J, leaving 11 bases unmatched. The CDR3 is 16 amino acids. CDR1 is SNHLY and CDR2 is FYNNEI in the germline V gene. The chain's CDR3 is CASTLDRGSRNQPQHF. CDR3 coding DNA: TGTGCCAGCACCCTAGACAGGGGGAGTAGAAATCAGCCCCAGCATTTT.

This chain uses TRBV6-6 with TRBJ1-2; 9 bases fit TRBD1. CDR3 length equals 15 residues. J was trimmed by 4 bases and V by 2 bases; bases with no gene match: 5. CDR1 is MNHNY, CDR2 SVGAGI, per germline (reference sequence). CDR3: CASSYGDRGSYGYTF. The CDR3 coding sequence is TGTGCCAGCAGTTACGGAGACAGGGGGTCCTATGGCTACACCTTC.

This sequence joins TRBV7-3 and TRBJ2-3; the match to TRBD2 covers 12 bases. Germline V CDR1 and CDR2: SGHTA, FQGTGA. V was pared by 5 bases and J by 0 bases, with 0 bases of the junction left unmatched. CDR3 length: 15 residues. The CDR3 coding sequence is TGTGCCAGCAGCACTAGCGGGGGGAGCACAGATACGCAGTATTTT. Translation: CASSTSGGSTDTQYF.

V usage is TRBV2 and J usage is TRBJ2-2, with D unresolved. Germline lookup yields CDR1 SNHLY and CDR2 FYNNEI. The CDR3 is 15 amino acids. Trimming removed 6 bases at V and 0 bases at J, with 11 bases between. CDR3 region: CASRGATPNTGELFF. Here the CDR3 DNA reads TGTGCCAGCAGAGGAGCGACTCCGAACACCGGGGAGCTGTTTTTT.

In nucleotides, the CDR3 is TGTGCCAGCAGTTTATCGTATAGGGACGGTTCCGGGGAGCTGTTTTTT. Its protein product is CASSLSYRDGSGELFF. V is TRBV27 and J is TRBJ2-2; D may be TRBD1 or TRBD2 (5 bases each). Trimming removed 0 bases at V and 6 bases at J, with 14 bases between. This CDR3 is built from 16 residues. CDR1 and CDR2 (germline): MNHEY, SMNVEV (reference sequence).

Points on this clone: The sample holds other DNA sequences that translate to the same CDR3. This chain joins TRBV5-1 and TRBJ2-3; D is unresolved. Germline V gene data show CDR1 as SGHRS and CDR2 as YFSETQ. The CDR3 loop spans 13 amino acids. V dropped 2 bases and J dropped 0 bases, with 4 bases sitting between them. As DNA, the CDR3 is TGCGCCAGCAGCTTAACAAGCACAGATACGCAGTATTTT. This translates into CASSLTSTDTQYF.

The chain carries TRBV6-5 and TRBJ2-2; 8 nucleotides match TRBD2. The ends lost 5 bases at V and 4 bases at J; junction bases unmatched: 6. The CDR3 spans 15 residues. Looked up from germline, CDR1 is MNHEY and CDR2 is SVGAGI. The CDR3 region has the DNA TGTGCCAGCAGTCCCGGGGGGGGAATCACCGGGGAGCTGTTTTTT. Its translation: CASSPGGGITGELFF.

This clone has a single count. The chain has TRBV5-1 and TRBJ2-5; tentatively, D is TRBD2 (6 bases). Deletions cut 3 bases from V and 7 bases from J, with 16 bases between. The CDR3 is 14 residues long. Germline V CDR1 and CDR2: SGHRS, YFSETQ. The CDR3 region has the DNA TGCGCCAGCAGCTCCGGGAGTAGGACGGGGACCCAGTACTTC. Amino acids: CASSSGSRTGTQYF.

A remark on this clone: Other DNA sequences within the sample encode an identical CDR3. V gene TRBV5-6 combines with J gene TRBJ1-2; TRBD1 matches 7 bases. The CDR3 covers 14 residues. From germline, CDR1 is SGHDT and CDR2 YYEEEE. V was pared by 2 bases and J by 2 bases, with 3 bases of the junction left unmatched. The CDR3 spells CASSFGQANYGYTF. DNA of the CDR3: TGTGCCAGCAGCTTCGGACAGGCGAACTATGGCTACACCTTC.

CDR3 amino acids: CASSLALRNRSSGNTIYF. DNA for the CDR3: TGTGCCAGCAGCTTAGCGCTCCGGAACAGGTCCTCTGGAAACACCATATATTTT. This chain uses TRBV7-8 with TRBJ1-3; tentatively, D is TRBD1 (5 bases). The CDR3 spans 18 residues. From germline, CDR1 is SGHVS and CDR2 FQNEAQ. V was trimmed by 0 bases and J by 0 bases, leaving 15 bases between them.

This clone has more than one count but fewer than ten. This rearrangement joins TRBV3-1 (or the pseudogene TRBV3-2) to TRBJ1-6, with a tentative D call TRBD1 (5 bases). Deletions cut 5 bases from V and 7 bases from J, with 12 bases between. CDR3 length: 14 amino acids. Per germline, CDR1 LGHDT and CDR2 YNNKEL (reference sequence). CDR3 sequence reads: CASSSPGTNSPLHF. For the CDR3, the DNA is TGTGCCAGCAGCTCACCCGGGACCAATTCACCCCTCCACTTT.

The chain combines TRBV3-1 (or the pseudogene TRBV3-2) with TRBJ1-2; possibly TRBD1 for D (5 bases). The CDR3 contains 12 residues. Germline V CDR1 and CDR2: LGHDT, YNNKEL (reference sequence). The germline V and J ends were trimmed by 4 bases and 8 bases, with 11 bases remaining between them. The CDR3 reads CASSRRGLGYTF. In nucleotides, the CDR3 is TGTGCCAGCAGCCGTAGGGGCTTAGGCTACACCTTC.

The V and J genes are TRBV19 and TRBJ1-1; possible D gene TRBD1, 6 bases. The V end lost 3 bases, the J end lost 1 base, and 6 bases lay between the germline ends. There are 13 residues in the CDR3. Germline-derived CDR1 and CDR2 are LNHDA and SQIVND (reference sequence). CDR3 nucleotide sequence: TGTGCCAGTAGTATGGGACAGAACACTGAAGCTTTCTTT. This translates into CASSMGQNTEAFF.

V and J are TRBV18 and TRBJ2-7; tentative D call: TRBD2 (6 bases). Germline V lookup: CDR1 KGHSH, CDR2 LQKENI. V was shortened by 3 bases and J by 7 bases, with 19 bases between the two germline ends. This CDR3 has 15 residues. This CDR3 reads CASSPREAPPEEQYF. CDR3 bases: TGTGCCAGCTCACCGAGGGAGGCCCCCCCCGAGGAGCAGTACTTC.